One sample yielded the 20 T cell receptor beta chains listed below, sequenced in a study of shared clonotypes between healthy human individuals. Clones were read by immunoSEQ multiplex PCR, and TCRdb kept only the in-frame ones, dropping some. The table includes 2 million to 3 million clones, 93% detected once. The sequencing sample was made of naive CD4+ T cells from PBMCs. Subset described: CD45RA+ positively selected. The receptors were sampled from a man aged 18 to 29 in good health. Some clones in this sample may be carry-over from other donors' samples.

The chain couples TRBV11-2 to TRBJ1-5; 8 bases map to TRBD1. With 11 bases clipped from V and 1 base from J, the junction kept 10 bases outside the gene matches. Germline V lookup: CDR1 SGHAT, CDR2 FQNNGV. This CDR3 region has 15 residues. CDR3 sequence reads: CASSGGGLSNQPQHF. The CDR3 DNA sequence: TGTGCCTCATCAGGGGGCGGCTTGAGCAATCAGCCCCAGCATTTT.

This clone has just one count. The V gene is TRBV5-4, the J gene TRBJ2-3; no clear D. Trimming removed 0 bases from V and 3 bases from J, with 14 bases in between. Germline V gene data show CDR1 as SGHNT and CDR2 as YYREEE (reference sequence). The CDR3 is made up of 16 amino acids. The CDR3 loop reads CASSLELSKLTDTQYF. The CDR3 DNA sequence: TGTGCCAGCAGCTTGGAGCTTTCCAAATTAACAGATACGCAGTATTTT.

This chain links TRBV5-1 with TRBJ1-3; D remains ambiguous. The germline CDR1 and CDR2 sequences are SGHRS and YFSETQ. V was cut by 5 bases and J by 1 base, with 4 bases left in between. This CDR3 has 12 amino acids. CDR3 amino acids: CASSTSGNTIYF. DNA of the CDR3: TGCGCCAGCAGTACTTCTGGAAACACCATATATTTT.

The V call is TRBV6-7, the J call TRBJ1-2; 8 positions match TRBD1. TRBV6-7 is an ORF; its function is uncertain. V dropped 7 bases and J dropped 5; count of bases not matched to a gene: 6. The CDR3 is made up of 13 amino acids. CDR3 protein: CASTIHRGYGYTF. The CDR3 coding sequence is TGTGCCAGCACCATCCACAGGGGGTATGGCTACACCTTC.

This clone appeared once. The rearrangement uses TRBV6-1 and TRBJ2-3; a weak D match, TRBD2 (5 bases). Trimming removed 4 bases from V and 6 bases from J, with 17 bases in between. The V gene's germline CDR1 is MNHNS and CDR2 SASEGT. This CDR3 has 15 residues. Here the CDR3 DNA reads TGTGCCAGCAGTGTGGCTCCAGCGGTGTCGGATACGCAGTATTTT. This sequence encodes CASSVAPAVSDTQYF.

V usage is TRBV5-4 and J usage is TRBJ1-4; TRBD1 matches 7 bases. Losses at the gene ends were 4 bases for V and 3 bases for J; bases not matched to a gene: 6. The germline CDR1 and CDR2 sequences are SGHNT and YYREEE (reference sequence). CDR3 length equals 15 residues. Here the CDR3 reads CASSQTGLANEKLFF. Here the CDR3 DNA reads TGTGCCAGCAGCCAGACAGGGCTAGCTAATGAAAAACTGTTTTTT.

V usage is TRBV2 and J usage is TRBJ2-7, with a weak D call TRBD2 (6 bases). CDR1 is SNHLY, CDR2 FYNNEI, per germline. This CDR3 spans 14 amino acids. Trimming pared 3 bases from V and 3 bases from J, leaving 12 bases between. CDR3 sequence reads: CASSEEGSLYEQYF. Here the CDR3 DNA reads TGTGCCAGCAGTGAGGAGGGATCCCTCTACGAGCAGTACTTC.

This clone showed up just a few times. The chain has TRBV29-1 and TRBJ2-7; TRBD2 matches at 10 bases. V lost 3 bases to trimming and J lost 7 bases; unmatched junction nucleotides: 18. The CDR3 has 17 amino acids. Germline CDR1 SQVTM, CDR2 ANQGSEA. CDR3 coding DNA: TGCAGCGTTGACGGCCCGGGAGCGGGGGGGGGACGACGAGAGCAGTACTTC. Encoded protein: CSVDGPGAGGGRREQYF.

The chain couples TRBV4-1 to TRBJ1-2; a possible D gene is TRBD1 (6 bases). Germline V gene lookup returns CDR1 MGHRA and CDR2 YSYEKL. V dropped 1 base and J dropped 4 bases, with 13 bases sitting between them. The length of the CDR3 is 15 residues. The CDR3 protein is CASSQGGQGFYGYTF. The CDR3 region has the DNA TGCGCCAGCAGCCAAGGTGGGCAGGGGTTCTATGGCTACACCTTC.

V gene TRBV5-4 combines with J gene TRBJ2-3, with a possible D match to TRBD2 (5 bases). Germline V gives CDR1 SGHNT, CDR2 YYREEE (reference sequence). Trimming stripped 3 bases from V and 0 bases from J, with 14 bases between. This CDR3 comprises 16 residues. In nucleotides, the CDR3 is TGTGCCAGCAGCTCGGGATACACTTCTAGCACAGATACGCAGTATTTT. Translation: CASSSGYTSSTDTQYF.

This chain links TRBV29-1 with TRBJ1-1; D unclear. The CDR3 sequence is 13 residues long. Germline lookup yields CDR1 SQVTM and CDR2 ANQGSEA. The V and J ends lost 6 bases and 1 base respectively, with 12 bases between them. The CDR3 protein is CSVNHLWNTEAFF. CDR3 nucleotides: TGCAGCGTCAACCATCTCTGGAACACTGAAGCTTTCTTT.

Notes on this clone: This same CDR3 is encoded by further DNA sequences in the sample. The CDR3 region has the DNA TGTGCCAGTAGTATTTCCCCGGGGGAGACCCAGTACTTC. The encoded protein is CASSISPGETQYF. The genes are TRBV19 and TRBJ2-5; possibly TRBD2 for D (5 bases). The CDR3 is 13 amino acids. The V end was cut by 3 bases, the J end by 5 bases, with 10 bases between. Germline CDR1 reads LNHDA; CDR2 reads SQIVND (reference sequence).

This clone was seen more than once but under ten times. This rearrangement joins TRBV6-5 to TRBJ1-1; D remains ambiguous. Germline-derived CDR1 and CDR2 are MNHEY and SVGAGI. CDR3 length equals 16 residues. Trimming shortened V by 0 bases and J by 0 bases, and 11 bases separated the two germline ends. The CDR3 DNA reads TGTGCCAGCAGTTACTCCTTGACAACGTTGAACACTGAAGCTTTCTTT. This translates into CASSYSLTTLNTEAFF.

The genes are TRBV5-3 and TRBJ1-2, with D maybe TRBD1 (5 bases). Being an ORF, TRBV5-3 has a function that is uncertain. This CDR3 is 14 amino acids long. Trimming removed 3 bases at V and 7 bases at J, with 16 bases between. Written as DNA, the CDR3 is TGTGCCAGAAGCTGGTCTCGGGGGGTCTCTGGCTACACCTTC. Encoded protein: CARSWSRGVSGYTF.

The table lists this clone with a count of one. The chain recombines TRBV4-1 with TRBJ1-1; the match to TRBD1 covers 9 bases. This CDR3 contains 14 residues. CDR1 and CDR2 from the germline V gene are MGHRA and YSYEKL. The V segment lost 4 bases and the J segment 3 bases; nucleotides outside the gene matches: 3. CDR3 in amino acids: CASSPRTGDTEAFF. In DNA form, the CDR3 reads TGCGCCAGCAGCCCACGGACAGGGGACACTGAAGCTTTCTTT.

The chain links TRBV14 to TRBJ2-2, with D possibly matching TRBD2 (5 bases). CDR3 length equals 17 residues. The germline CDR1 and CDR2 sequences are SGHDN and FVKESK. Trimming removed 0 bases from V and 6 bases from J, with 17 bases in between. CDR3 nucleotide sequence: TGTGCCAGCAGCCAAGATCGGATAGCGACAAGGGCCGGGGAGCTGTTTTTT. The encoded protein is CASSQDRIATRAGELFF.

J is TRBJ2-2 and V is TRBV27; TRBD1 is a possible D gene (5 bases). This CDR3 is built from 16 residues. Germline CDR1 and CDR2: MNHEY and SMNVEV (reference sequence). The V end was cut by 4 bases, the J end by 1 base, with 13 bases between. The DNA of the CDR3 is TGTGCCAGCAGTTGGGTGGCCAGGGTGAACACCGGGGAGCTGTTTTTT. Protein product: CASSWVARVNTGELFF.

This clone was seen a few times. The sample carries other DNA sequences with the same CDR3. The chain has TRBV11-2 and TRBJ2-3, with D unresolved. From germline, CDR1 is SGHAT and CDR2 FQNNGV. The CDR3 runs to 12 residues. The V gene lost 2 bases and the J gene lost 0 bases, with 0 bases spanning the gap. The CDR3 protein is CASSLSTDTQYF. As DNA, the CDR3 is TGTGCCAGCAGCTTAAGCACAGATACGCAGTATTTT.

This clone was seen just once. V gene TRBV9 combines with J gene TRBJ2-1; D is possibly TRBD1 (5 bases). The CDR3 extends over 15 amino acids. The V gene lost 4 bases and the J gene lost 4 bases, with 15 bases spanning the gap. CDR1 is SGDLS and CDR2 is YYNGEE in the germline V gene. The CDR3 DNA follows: TGTGCCAGCAGCCCTGGAAGGGGCCCATACAATGAGCAGTTCTTC. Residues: CASSPGRGPYNEQFF.

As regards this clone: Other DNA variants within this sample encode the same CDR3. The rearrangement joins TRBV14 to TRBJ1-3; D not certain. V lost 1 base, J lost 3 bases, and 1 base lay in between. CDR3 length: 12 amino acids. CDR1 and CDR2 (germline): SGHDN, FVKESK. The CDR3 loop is CASSQGGNTIYF. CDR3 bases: TGTGCCAGCAGCCAAGGTGGAAACACCATATATTTT.